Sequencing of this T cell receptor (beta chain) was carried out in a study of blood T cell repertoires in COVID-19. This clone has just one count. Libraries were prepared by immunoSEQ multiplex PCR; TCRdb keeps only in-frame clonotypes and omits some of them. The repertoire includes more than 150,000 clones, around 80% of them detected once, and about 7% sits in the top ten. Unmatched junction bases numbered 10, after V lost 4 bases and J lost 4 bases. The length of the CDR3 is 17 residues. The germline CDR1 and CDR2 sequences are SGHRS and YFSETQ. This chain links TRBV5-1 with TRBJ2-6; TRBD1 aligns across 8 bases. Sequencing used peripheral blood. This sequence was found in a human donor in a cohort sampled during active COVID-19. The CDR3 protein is CASSTGQGGTGANVLTF. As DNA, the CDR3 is TGCGCCAGCAGCACCGGACAGGGCGGGACAGGGGCCAACGTCCTGACTTTC.